Following are 22 T cell receptor beta chains from one sample sequenced in a study of beta chain features in type 1 diabetes. The study, taken as a whole, reports: TCRB CDR3s from Type 1 diabetes patients were moderately but significantly shorter in all four CD4+ subsets.

Expressed TCRB transcripts were sequenced because the entire RNA isolate underwent reverse transcription. Profiling relied on immunoSEQ multiplex PCR, and the TCRdb table lists in-frame clones only, not all of them. The repertoire holds approximately 270,000 clones, with 14% as singletons. These TCRs' antigens remain unknown. The sequenced sample consisted of naive CD4+ T cells from blood. All receptors derive from a man aged 25 to 40 with type 1 diabetes.

This clone was picked up one time. This chain joins TRBV28 and TRBJ1-1; D remains ambiguous. V lost 0 bases and J 2 bases, leaving 16 bases between the germline ends. This CDR3 spans 17 amino acids. CDR1 and CDR2 from the germline V gene are MDHEN and SYDVKM. CDR3 sequence: CASSLWPPTASNTEAFF. For the CDR3, the DNA is TGTGCCAGCAGTTTATGGCCCCCTACAGCCAGCAACACTGAAGCTTTCTTT.

The chain joins TRBV4-1 to TRBJ2-5, with 14 bases identical to TRBD2. The CDR3 consists of 15 residues. Trimming cost V 0 bases and J 7 bases; bases outside gene matches: 1. Germline V gene lookup returns CDR1 MGHRA and CDR2 YSYEKL. CDR3 in DNA: TGCGCCAGCAGCCAAGACGGACTAGCGGGAGGGACCCAGTACTTC. It codes for CASSQDGLAGGTQYF.

This chain links TRBV11-2 with TRBJ2-3, with 8 bases aligning to TRBD2. Germline V gives CDR1 SGHAT, CDR2 FQNNGV. The V and J ends lost 4 bases and 0 bases, in that order; junction bases with no gene match: 6. This CDR3 has 16 amino acids. In DNA, the CDR3 is TGTGCCAGCAGCTCCCGGGGGGGCCTAAGCACAGATACGCAGTATTTT. The encoded protein is CASSSRGGLSTDTQYF.

This clone has only a few counts. The chain is built from TRBV2 and TRBJ2-3; TRBD1 might be the D (6 bases). This CDR3 region has 14 residues. The germline V gene has CDR1 SNHLY and CDR2 FYNNEI. V was clipped by 5 bases and J by 0 bases, with 9 bases between them. CDR3 nucleotide sequence: TGTGCCAGCAGTCGGACAGATAGCACAGATACGCAGTATTTT. This encodes CASSRTDSTDTQYF.

The V gene is TRBV7-8, the J gene TRBJ2-7, with a tentative D call TRBD1 (5 bases). With 5 bases removed from V and 2 bases from J, the gap between germline ends came to 13 bases. Germline lookup yields CDR1 SGHVS and CDR2 FQNEAQ. The CDR3 is 14 residues long. Written as DNA, the CDR3 is TGTGCCAGCAGCCCGGACACGCATGCCTACGAGCAGTACTTC. It encodes CASSPDTHAYEQYF.

This sequence joins TRBV11-2 and TRBJ2-7; 12 nucleotides align to TRBD2. V lost 4 bases and J lost 4; bases outside the gene matches: 5. The CDR3 spans 15 residues. CDR1 is SGHAT and CDR2 is FQNNGV in the germline V gene. The CDR3 is CASSYTGTSGYEQYF. The CDR3 DNA reads TGTGCCAGCAGCTACACCGGGACTAGCGGGTACGAGCAGTACTTC.

In DNA, the CDR3 is TGTGCCAGCAGCACCGGGACTAGCGGGAGTCAATTCTTC. Translating gives CASSTGTSGSQFF. The chain has TRBV7-2 and TRBJ2-1; 14 bases agree with TRBD2. This CDR3 is built from 13 residues. J lost 16 bases, V lost 5 bases, and 7 bases had no gene match. Germline V gives CDR1 SGHTA, CDR2 FQGNSA.

This clone has just a few counts. This chain joins TRBV9 and TRBJ2-3; 7 nucleotides agree with TRBD2. This CDR3 spans 16 amino acids. J gave up 4 bases and V 3 bases, and 11 bases lay outside the gene matches. Germline-derived CDR1 and CDR2 are SGDLS and YYNGEE. In DNA, the CDR3 is TGTGCCAGCAGCGCCAGGGACTACCCAATATCAGATACGCAGTATTTT. Translated: CASSARDYPISDTQYF.

This clone has more than one count but fewer than ten. The genes are TRBV27 and TRBJ2-7; TRBD1 matches at 8 bases. This CDR3 is 15 amino acids long. With 2 bases clipped from V and 6 bases from J, the junction kept 9 bases outside the gene matches. CDR1 is MNHEY and CDR2 is SMNVEV in the germline V gene (reference sequence). DNA for the CDR3: TGTGCCAGCAGTTTAAGTCCAGGGGGCATTCGCGAGCAGTACTTC. It is translated as CASSLSPGGIREQYF.

J is TRBJ2-7 and V is TRBV7-8; the match to TRBD2 covers 7 bases. The germline V gene encodes CDR1 SGHVS and CDR2 FQNEAQ. This CDR3 contains 17 residues. V lost 6 bases, J lost 0 bases, and 14 bases stayed unmatched. The CDR3 spells CASSSAEASGPSYEQYF. The CDR3 DNA is TGTGCCAGCAGTAGCGCGGAGGCTAGCGGACCCTCCTACGAGCAGTACTTC.

This clone was counted a few times. This chain links TRBV7-9 with TRBJ2-7; 10 positions match TRBD1. CDR1 and CDR2 (germline): SEHNR, FQNEAQ (reference sequence). After removal of 7 bases from V and 6 bases from J, the junction contained 15 bases not matched to a gene. CDR3 size: 16 residues. The chain's CDR3 is CASTLSGDRGRSEQYF. CDR3 sequence (DNA): TGTGCCAGCACCCTAAGCGGGGACAGGGGAAGGAGCGAGCAGTACTTC.

The gene calls are TRBV15 and TRBJ2-5; 10 bases are a match to TRBD1. Germline values: CDR1 LNHNV, CDR2 YYDKDF (reference sequence). This CDR3 is built from 15 residues. The trim removed 4 bases at V and 2 bases at J, leaving 4 bases unmatched. The CDR3 bases are TGTGCCACCAGCAAAGACAGGGGGCAACAAGAGACCCAGTACTTC. Translation: CATSKDRGQQETQYF. Together with reference TRBV15 and TRBJ2-5, the CDR3 gives the full variable domain: DAMVIQNPRYQVTQFGKPVTLSCSQTLNHNVMYWYQQKSSQAPKLLFHYYDKDFNNEADTPDNFQSRRPNTSFCFLDIRSPGLGDTAMYLCATSKDRGQQETQYFGPGTRLLVL.

This clone was detected only a few times. The chain employs TRBV5-4 and TRBJ1-5, with 9 bases identical to TRBD1. With 5 bases clipped from V and 3 bases from J, the junction kept 6 bases outside the gene matches. CDR1 SGHNT and CDR2 YYREEE come from the germline V gene (reference sequence). The CDR3 is 15 residues long. The CDR3 region is CASREGTGNNQPQHF. CDR3 nucleotide sequence: TGTGCCAGCAGAGAAGGGACAGGGAACAATCAGCCCCAGCATTTT. The whole variable domain, remainder taken from reference TRBV5-4 and TRBJ1-5, is ETGVTQSPTHLIKTRGQQVTLRCSSQSGHNTVSWYQQALGQGPQFIFQYYREEENGRGNFPPRFSGLQFPNYSSELNVNALELDDSALYLCASREGTGNNQPQHFGDGTRLSIL.

The chain carries TRBV4-1 and TRBJ2-2; 13 bases match TRBD2. The J segment lost 3 bases and the V segment lost 2 bases, leaving 6 bases of the junction unmatched. The CDR3 loop spans 18 amino acids. CDR1 and CDR2 from the germline V gene are MGHRA and YSYEKL. CDR3 nucleotides: TGCGCCAGCAGCCAACGGACTAGCGGGAGTGGGGACACCGGGGAGCTGTTTTTT. Residues: CASSQRTSGSGDTGELFF.

This chain uses TRBV28 with TRBJ2-1; 12 bases are a match to TRBD2. Losses at the gene ends were 4 bases for V and 0 bases for J; bases not matched to a gene: 10. From germline, CDR1 is MDHEN and CDR2 SYDVKM. This CDR3 contains 19 residues. The CDR3 DNA reads as TGTGCCAGCAGTTGGAGTTGGGTGACTAGCGGGAGCTCCTACAATGAGCAGTTCTTC. Translation: CASSWSWVTSGSSYNEQFF.

V and J are TRBV30 and TRBJ1-4; possible D gene TRBD1, 5 bases. Germline loops: CDR1 GTSNPN, CDR2 SVGIG (reference sequence). V gave up 0 bases and J gave up 7 bases, with 12 bases separating them. The CDR3 runs 14 residues. The chain's CDR3 is CAWSVGWGGEKLFF. The CDR3 region has the DNA TGTGCCTGGAGTGTGGGTTGGGGCGGTGAAAAACTGTTTTTT.

This clone has more than one count but fewer than ten. The chain carries TRBV5-1 and TRBJ2-7; the match to TRBD2 covers 8 bases. Germline CDR1 is SGHRS and CDR2 is YFSETQ. CDR3 size: 14 residues. V lost 0 bases to trimming and J lost 4 bases; unmatched junction nucleotides: 3. CDR3: CASSLAGGGYEQYF. The DNA for the CDR3 is TGCGCCAGCAGCTTGGCGGGAGGGGGTTACGAGCAGTACTTC.

A few counts support this clone. The chain joins TRBV29-1 to TRBJ1-1; 7 bases are shared with TRBD1. This CDR3 spans 13 amino acids. Germline V lookup: CDR1 SQVTM, CDR2 ANQGSEA. Trimming at V came to 3 bases and at J to 0 bases, leaving 1 base not matched to a gene. The CDR3 here is CSVETGMNTEAFF. CDR3 bases: TGCAGCGTTGAGACAGGGATGAACACTGAAGCTTTCTTT.

This clone has just a few counts. This sequence joins TRBV18 and TRBJ2-5; 7 nucleotides line up with TRBD2. V was pared by 3 bases and J by 5 bases, with 6 bases of the junction left unmatched. Per the germline V gene, CDR1 is KGHSH and CDR2 is LQKENI. The CDR3 sequence is 14 residues long. Here the CDR3 reads CASSPGLRGETQYF. The DNA for the CDR3 is TGTGCCAGCTCACCGGGACTACGCGGGGAGACCCAGTACTTC.

This clone was counted a few times. This chain uses TRBV11-3 with TRBJ1-1; TRBD1 aligns across 8 bases. The V gene's germline CDR1 is SGHNT and CDR2 YENEEA. J lost 0 bases, V lost 5 bases, and 8 bases had no gene match. This CDR3 spans 16 amino acids. The CDR3 DNA reads TGTGCCAGCAGCCTTGGGACAGGCATGATGAACACTGAAGCTTTCTTT. As protein: CASSLGTGMMNTEAFF.

This clone was found a few times. The rearrangement uses TRBV19 and TRBJ1-1, with D maybe TRBD1 (6 bases). V was clipped by 6 bases and J by 1 base, with 18 bases between them. This CDR3 region has 16 residues. Germline CDR1 is LNHDA and CDR2 is SQIVND (reference sequence). The CDR3 reads CASRRGGSSGNTEAFF. As DNA, the CDR3 is TGTGCCAGTAGAAGGGGGGGGTCCTCCGGGAACACTGAAGCTTTCTTT.

About this clone: At one end, the junction sequence differs from germline, possibly due to a read error. The rearrangement links TRBV28 to TRBJ2-3; D might be TRBD1 (5 bases). Germline CDR1 is MDHEN and CDR2 is SYDVKM. The CDR3 loop spans 13 amino acids. The CDR3 spells CASSLLTTVTQYF. Here the CDR3 DNA reads TGTGCCAGCAGTTTACTAACGACAGTTACGCAGTATTTT.